The sequence of this T cell receptor (beta chain) was determined in a study of response to subunit inactivated influenza vaccine. Points from the study as a whole: Researchers suggested that each seasonal influenza vaccination recruits few new T cells.

CDR3 length equals 15 residues. V gave up 5 bases and J gave up 2 bases, with 15 bases separating them. Per germline, CDR1 SGHTA and CDR2 FQGNSA. This clonotype was recorded a few times. Its target is unknown. TCRdb itself ran the RT-PCR reads through MiXCR, one entry per CDR3 protein. The data contain 750,000 to 850,000 distinct CDR3 sequences, 18% of them singletons. This chain joins TRBV7-2 and TRBJ2-5; D may be TRBD1 (6 bases). This receptor was identified in a man in his fifties or sixties who received an inactivated influenza vaccine. Specimen: PBMCs from blood, collected less than 6 days after vaccination. The CDR3 sequence: CASSQPGALQETQYF. CDR3 DNA sequence: TGTGCCAGCAGCCAGCCAGGGGCCCTACAAGAGACCCAGTACTTC.